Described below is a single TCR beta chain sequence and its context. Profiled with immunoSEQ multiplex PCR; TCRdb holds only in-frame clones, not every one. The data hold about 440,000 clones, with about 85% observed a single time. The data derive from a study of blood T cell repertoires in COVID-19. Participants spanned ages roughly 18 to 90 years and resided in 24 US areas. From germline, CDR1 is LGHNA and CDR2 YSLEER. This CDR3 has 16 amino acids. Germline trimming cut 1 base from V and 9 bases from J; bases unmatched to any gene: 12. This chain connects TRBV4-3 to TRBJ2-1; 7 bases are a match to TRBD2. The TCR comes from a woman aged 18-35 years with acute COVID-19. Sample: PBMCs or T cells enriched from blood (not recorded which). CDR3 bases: TGCGCCAGCAGCCAAGGACTCCGGACTAGTTCATCTGAGCAGTTCTTC. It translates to CASSQGLRTSSSEQFF.